The 4 T cell receptor beta chains reported below all come from one sample, sequenced in a study of T-cell reconstitution after alpha-beta-depleted transplantation in children. Construction of the TCRbeta library involved unique molecular identifiers. TCRdb called the PCR reads again in MiXCR, with one record for every CDR3 protein. The top ten hold 9.5% to 13% of the sample, which has 300,000 or so distinct CDR3 sequences, over 20% seen once. The sample in question was PBMCs, mostly from graft donor cells, obtained 180 days after TCRalphabeta/CD19-depleted stem cell transplant. The receptors here all came from a male patient younger than 18 who had a stem cell transplant for acute lymphoblastic leukemia, so the T cells may come from the graft donor.

This clonotype was counted many times. V and J are TRBV5-1 and TRBJ2-7; 14 positions agree with TRBD2. This CDR3 has 16 residues. Looked up from germline, CDR1 is SGHRS and CDR2 is YFSETQ. The trim removed 0 bases at V and 5 bases at J, leaving 4 bases unmatched. CDR3 DNA: TGCGCCAGCAGCTTGGTGGGACTAGCGGGAGAAGACGAGCAGTACTTC. Encoded protein: CASSLVGLAGEDEQYF.

This clonotype showed up just a few times. The chain is built from TRBV24-1 and TRBJ2-1, with D hard to call. The CDR3 has 12 residues. Trimming pared 6 bases from V and 2 bases from J, leaving 4 bases between. Germline CDR1 and CDR2: KGHDR and SFDVKD. The chain's CDR3 is CATSLAYNEQFF. The CDR3 DNA follows: TGTGCCACCAGTTTAGCCTACAATGAGCAGTTCTTC.

The rearrangement links TRBV27 to TRBJ2-1, with 9 bases fitting TRBD1. J lost 6 bases, V lost 6 bases, and 12 bases had no gene match. CDR3 length: 16 amino acids. Per germline, CDR1 MNHEY and CDR2 SMNVEV (reference sequence). DNA of the CDR3: TGTGCCAGCAGAACATACAGGGGGCGCAGGGTCAATGAGCAGTTCTTC. It is translated as CASRTYRGRRVNEQFF.

The V gene is TRBV20-1, the J gene TRBJ2-7; TRBD2 agrees at 10 bases. The germline V gene encodes CDR1 DFQATT and CDR2 SNEGSKA (reference sequence). V gave up 6 bases and J gave up 2 bases; unmatched junction bases: 7. The CDR3 has 14 amino acids. CDR3 nucleotide sequence: TGCAGTGCGTTGGGACTAGCGTTAACCTACGAGCAGTACTTC. It translates to CSALGLALTYEQYF.